The sequence of this T cell receptor (beta chain) was determined in a study of T-cell memory formation after mild COVID-19. The CDR3 totals 13 residues. In germline, CDR1 is SEHNR, CDR2 FQNEAQ (reference sequence). The V gene lost 5 bases and the J gene lost 1 base, with 8 bases spanning the gap. On this clonotype: Antigen specificity is unknown.

It was 5'RACE with constant-segment primers that produced the TCR alpha and TCR beta cDNA libraries, which carried sample barcodes and UMIs. Each CDR3 protein is one row after TCRdb ran MiXCR on the 5' RACE reads. The sample records about 280,000 distinct CDR3 sequences, less than 9.5% being singletons. Whole-study results and caveats: CD4+ contracting clones lay mainly in CM and EM, CD8+ ones in EMRA. Day 37-peaking second-wave clones had unconfirmed SARS-CoV-2 specificity. Clones shrinking between day 15 and 85 showed a balanced CD4/CD8 split, and those that grew later tilted toward CD4+.

This chain uses TRBV7-9 with TRBJ2-5; D is uncertain. The source of this sequence is a man aged 18 to 30 who had mild COVID-19 (a few samples of this study predate the infection). Cell type and time point are not known. Sequencing was performed on PBMCs or a T cell subset sorted from them (not recorded which). This CDR3 reads CASSPVPQETQYF. The CDR3 DNA reads as TGTGCCAGCAGCCCCGTTCCCCAAGAGACCCAGTACTTC.